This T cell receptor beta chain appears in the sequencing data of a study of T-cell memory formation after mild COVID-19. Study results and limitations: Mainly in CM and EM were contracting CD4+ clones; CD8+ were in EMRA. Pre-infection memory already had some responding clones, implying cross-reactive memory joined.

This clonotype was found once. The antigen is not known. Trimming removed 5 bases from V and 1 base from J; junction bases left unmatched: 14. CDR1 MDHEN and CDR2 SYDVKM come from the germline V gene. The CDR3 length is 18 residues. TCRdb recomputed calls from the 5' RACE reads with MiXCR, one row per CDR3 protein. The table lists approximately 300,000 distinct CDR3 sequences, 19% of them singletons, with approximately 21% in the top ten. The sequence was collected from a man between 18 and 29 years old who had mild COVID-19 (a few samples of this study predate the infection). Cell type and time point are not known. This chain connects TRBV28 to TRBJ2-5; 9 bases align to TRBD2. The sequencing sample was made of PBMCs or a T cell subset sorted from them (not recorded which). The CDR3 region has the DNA TGTGCCAGCAGTCTTATGGGGGCGGCGGGAGGGCCCCAAGAGACCCAGTACTTC. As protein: CASSLMGAAGGPQETQYF.